This T cell receptor beta chain was observed in a study of blood T cell repertoires in COVID-19 (dated by TCRdb to between 2020 and 2021). In the study overall: The collaborator samples originated in the United States, Italy and Spain and spanned the acute and convalescent phases of COVID-19. The prospective study material was composed of cDNA or gDNA derived from T cells, B-cell-depleted T cells, or PBMCs. Subjects who had been exposed to COVID-19, were actively infected with it, or had recovered from it provided the deeply sampled blood TCRbeta repertoires that made up the dataset. The repertoires were released in a freely available public database meant as a resource for research on the immune response to SARS-CoV-2. Samples came from the ongoing ImmuneRACE study (first 160 participants) plus 1,254 subjects from 6 global collaborators. The sample metadata nearly always contained a de-identified subject ID, COVID-19 status, age in years and sex. Where available, HLA class I and class II types were taken from metadata supplied by the sample provider and were not determined by assay-based typing.

The junction shows trimming of 1 base on V and 6 bases on J, plus 4 bases between the germline ends. The cysteine opens and the phenylalanine closes a CDR3 of 11 amino acids. Only the CDR3 region is kept as DNA, spanning 33 bases read in frame from base 1. In the germline V gene (reference sequence), CDR1 corresponds to LGHDT and CDR2 to YNNKEL. Paper-wide results and their limitations: The quantity of clinical and demographic metadata differed by source and by participant and was supplied without curation.

TCRbeta CDR3 regions were amplified from genomic DNA using the immunoSEQ Assay, a bias-controlled multiplex PCR. The authors' pipeline ran thus. Within the assay, amplification of reference gene primers was used to estimate how many nucleated cells each sample contained. Sequence reads were collapsed and filtered to measure the absolute abundance of every unique TCRbeta CDR3 rearrangement. For each sample, productive Simpson clonality was calculated as the square root of Simpson's diversity index over productive rearrangements. The immuneACCESS repertoire file appears here via TCRdb, limited to in-frame rearrangements. These files lack a portion of the clones; in checked studies, under half of the deficit traces to unresolved V genes, and the cause of the others is not known. The DNA gave D and trimming, while V, J and clone size come from that table. In this sample the table shows some 14,000 clones, 65% to 90% of which occur a single time. Of the sample, roughly 51% falls within the top ten clones.

Comment on this clone: Its antigen is still unknown. Base qualities are not recorded, but no much larger clone differs from it by a single base.

Whole blood was collected in K2EDTA tubes by collaborating institutions according to the institutions' own protocols. For TCRbeta analysis, collaborator samples were shipped as frozen whole blood, as isolated PBMCs, or as DNA extracted from either sample type. This TCR derives from a man aged 80 or over with acute or convalescent COVID-19. Sample: peripheral blood. This sequence uses TRBV3-1 (or the pseudogene TRBV3-2) and TRBJ2-7; the D segment cannot be called with confidence. Here the CDR3 is given as CASSQVREQYF. The nucleotide sequence is given as TGTGCCAGCAGCCAAGTCCGCGAGCAGTACTTC.